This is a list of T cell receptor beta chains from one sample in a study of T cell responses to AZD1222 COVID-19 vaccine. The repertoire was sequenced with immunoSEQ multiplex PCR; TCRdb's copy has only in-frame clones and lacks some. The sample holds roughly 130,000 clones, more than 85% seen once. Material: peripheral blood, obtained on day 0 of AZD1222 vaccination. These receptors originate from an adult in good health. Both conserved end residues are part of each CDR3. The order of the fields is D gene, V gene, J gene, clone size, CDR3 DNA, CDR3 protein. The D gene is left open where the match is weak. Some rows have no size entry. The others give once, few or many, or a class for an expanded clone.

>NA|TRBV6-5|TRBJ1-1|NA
TGTGCCAGCCACTTCGGACACCTGAACACTGAAGCTTTCTTT
CASHFGHLNTEAFF
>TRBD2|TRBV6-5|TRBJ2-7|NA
TGTGCCAGCAGTTACGTTCGAAGCGGGAGAGACGAGCAGTACTTC
CASSYVRSGRDEQYF
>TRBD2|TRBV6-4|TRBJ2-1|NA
TGTGCCAGCAGCCCACTAGCGGGCGTAGACAATGAGCAGTTCTTC
CASSPLAGVDNEQFF
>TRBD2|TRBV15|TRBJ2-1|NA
TGTGCCACCAGCAGCGGGACTAGCGGCAACAATGAGCAGTTCTTC
CATSSGTSGNNEQFF
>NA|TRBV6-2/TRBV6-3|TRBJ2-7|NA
TGTGCCAGCAGTTACAATTCTTTGAACGAGCAGTACTTC
CASSYNSLNEQYF
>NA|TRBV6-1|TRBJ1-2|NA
TGTGCCAGCAGTGAAGTTCGGGGGCCCAACTATGGCTACACCTTC
CASSEVRGPNYGYTF
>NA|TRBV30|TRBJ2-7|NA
TGTGCCTGGAGTGTAGGCGTGAGGGGACGTGAGCAGTACTTC
CAWSVGVRGREQYF
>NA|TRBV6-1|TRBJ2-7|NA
TGTGCCAGCAGTGAAGCAGGGGCTCCCAACTACGAGCAGTACTTC
CASSEAGAPNYEQYF
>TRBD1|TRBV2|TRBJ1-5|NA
TGTGCCAGCCATGGCGGGACAGGGGTACTTCAGCCCCAGCATTTT
CASHGGTGVLQPQHF
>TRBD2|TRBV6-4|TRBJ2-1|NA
TGTGCCAGCAGTGGGACTAGCGGGAGCAATGAGCAGTTCTTC
CASSGTSGSNEQFF
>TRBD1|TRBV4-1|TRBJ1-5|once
TGCGCCAGCAGCCAAAGAGGGCAGGGGGCCAATCAGCCCCAGCATTTT
CASSQRGQGANQPQHF
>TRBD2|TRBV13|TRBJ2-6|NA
TGTGCCAGCAGTTCCAGACTAGCGGGGGTGGGAGGGGCCAACGTCCTGACTTTC
CASSSRLAGVGGANVLTF
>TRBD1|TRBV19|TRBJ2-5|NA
TGTGCCAGCAGATACGGCGGACAGGGGCAACAAGAGACCCAGTACTTC
CASRYGGQGQQETQYF
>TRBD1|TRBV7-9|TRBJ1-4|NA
TGTGCCAGCAGCTTTACCCCGGGACAGGTTAATGAAAAACTGTTTTTT
CASSFTPGQVNEKLFF
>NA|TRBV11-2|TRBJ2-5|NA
TGTGCCAGCAGCTTTAGGCCCCAAGAGACCCAGTACTTC
CASSFRPQETQYF
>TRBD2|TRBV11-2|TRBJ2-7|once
TGTGCCAGCAGCTCCGGGACTAGCGGGAGTGACGAGCAGTACTTC
CASSSGTSGSDEQYF
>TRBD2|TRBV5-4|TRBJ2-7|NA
TGTGCCAGCAGCGGGGGGGACCTTGCCTACGAGCAGTACTTC
CASSGGDLAYEQYF
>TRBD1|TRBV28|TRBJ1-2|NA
TGTGCCAGCAGTCTAGTGACAGGGCGGTATGGCTACACCTTC
CASSLVTGRYGYTF
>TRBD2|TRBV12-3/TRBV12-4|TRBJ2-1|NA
TGTGCCAGCAGGATCCGCGGGAGTGACGAGCAGTTCTTC
CASRIRGSDEQFF
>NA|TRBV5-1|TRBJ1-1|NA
TGCGCCAGCAGCTCCCTGGGACGGAGATTCACTGAAGCTTTCTTT
CASSSLGRRFTEAFF
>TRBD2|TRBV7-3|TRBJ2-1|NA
TGTGCCAGCAGCTTGGCGGGAGGGCCCCGTGGTGAGCAGTTCTTC
CASSLAGGPRGEQFF
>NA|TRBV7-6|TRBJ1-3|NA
TGTGCCAGCAGCTTAGCGCCAGGACTAAGAGGAAACACCATATATTTT
CASSLAPGLRGNTIYF
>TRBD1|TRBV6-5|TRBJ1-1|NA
TGTGCCAGCGAGGGACAGTTAGTTGAAGCTTTCTTT
CASEGQLVEAFF
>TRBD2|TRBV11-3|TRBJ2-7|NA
TGTGCCAGAACGACTAGCGGGAGGGCTGGCTACGAGCAGTACTTC
CARTTSGRAGYEQYF